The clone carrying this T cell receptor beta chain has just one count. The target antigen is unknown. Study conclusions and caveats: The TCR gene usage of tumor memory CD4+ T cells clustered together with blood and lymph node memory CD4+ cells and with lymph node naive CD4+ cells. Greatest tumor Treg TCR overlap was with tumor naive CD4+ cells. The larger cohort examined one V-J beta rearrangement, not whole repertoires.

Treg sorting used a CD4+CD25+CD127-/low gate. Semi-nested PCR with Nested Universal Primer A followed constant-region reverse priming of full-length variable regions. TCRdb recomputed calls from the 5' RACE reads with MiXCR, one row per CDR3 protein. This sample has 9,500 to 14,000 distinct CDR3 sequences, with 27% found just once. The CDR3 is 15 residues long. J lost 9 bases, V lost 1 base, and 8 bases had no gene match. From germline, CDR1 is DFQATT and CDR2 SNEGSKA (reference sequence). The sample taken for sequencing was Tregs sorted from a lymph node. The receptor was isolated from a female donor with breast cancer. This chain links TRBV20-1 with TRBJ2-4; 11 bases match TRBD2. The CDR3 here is CSARGLAGGASIQYF. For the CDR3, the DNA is TGCAGTGCTAGAGGATTAGCGGGAGGGGCTAGCATTCAGTACTTC.